These T cell receptor beta chains were read from a single sample in a study of a mutant IDH1 vaccine in newly diagnosed glioma. Their target antigens are unknown. Using immunoSEQ multiplex PCR, the repertoire was profiled, and TCRdb retains in-frame clones only, with some absent. The sample comprises tens of thousands of clones, less than 90% of which are singletons, and 3% to 4% rests with the top ten. The source was PBMCs, collected from a glioma patient whose treatment included an IDH1 peptide vaccine. The receptors come from a woman aged 50 to 65 with glioma. CDR3s include the opening cysteine and the closing phenylalanine or tryptophan. D genes are given only for firm matches. A clone size is listed for some rows: how often the clone was seen (once, few, many), or a class if it is expanded.

CDR3 DNA: TGTGCCAGCAGCTTGAGGGTAAGCTCCTACAATGAGCAGTTCTTC; CDR3 protein: CASSLRVSSYNEQFF; V gene: TRBV7-7; J gene: TRBJ2-1; D gene: -; clone size: -
CDR3 DNA: TGCGCCGTCTACAGGGTTTTCACCGGGGAGCTGTTTTTT; CDR3 protein: CAVYRVFTGELFF; V gene: TRBV10-1; J gene: TRBJ2-2; D gene: -; clone size: -
CDR3 DNA: TGTGCCAGCAGAGGACAGGCCGCCTACGAGCAGTACTTC; CDR3 protein: CASRGQAAYEQYF; V gene: TRBV5-8; J gene: TRBJ2-7; D gene: TRBD1; clone size: -
CDR3 DNA: TGTGCCAGCAGCCCCCAAGGACAGGGGGCGCCTGGAAACACCATATATTTT; CDR3 protein: CASSPQGQGAPGNTIYF; V gene: TRBV9; J gene: TRBJ1-3; D gene: TRBD1; clone size: -
CDR3 DNA: TGTGCCAGCAGTGAACATTCCTCCTACGAGCAGTACTTC; CDR3 protein: CASSEHSSYEQYF; V gene: TRBV6-1; J gene: TRBJ2-7; D gene: -; clone size: -
CDR3 DNA: TGTGCCAGCAGCCGAACTAGCGGGGGGGCCAGAGCCAAAAACATTCAGTACTTC; CDR3 protein: CASSRTSGGARAKNIQYF; V gene: TRBV4-2; J gene: TRBJ2-4; D gene: TRBD2; clone size: -
CDR3 DNA: TGCGCCAGCACTGGAGCTAGCGGGGGAACCACCGGGGAGCTGTTTTTT; CDR3 protein: CASTGASGGTTGELFF; V gene: TRBV5-1; J gene: TRBJ2-2; D gene: TRBD2; clone size: -
CDR3 DNA: TGTGCCAGCAGCTCAGACAGGGCCTCTGGCTACACCTTC; CDR3 protein: CASSSDRASGYTF; V gene: TRBV28; J gene: TRBJ1-2; D gene: TRBD1; clone size: once
CDR3 DNA: TGCAGCGCCGATTTCTCGAACACTGAAGCTTTCTTT; CDR3 protein: CSADFSNTEAFF; V gene: TRBV29-1; J gene: TRBJ1-1; D gene: -; clone size: -
CDR3 DNA: TGTGCCAGCAAAGTGTCGGGGGGGACCGGGGAGCTGTTTTTT; CDR3 protein: CASKVSGGTGELFF; V gene: TRBV6-5; J gene: TRBJ2-2; D gene: TRBD2; clone size: -
CDR3 DNA: TGTGCCTGGAGTGTACAGACAGGGAATGGCTACACCTTC; CDR3 protein: CAWSVQTGNGYTF; V gene: TRBV30; J gene: TRBJ1-2; D gene: TRBD1; clone size: -
CDR3 DNA: TGTGCCAGCAGCTTGGGCTCGCCGGGAAACACTGAAGCTTTCTTT; CDR3 protein: CASSLGSPGNTEAFF; V gene: TRBV5-4; J gene: TRBJ1-1; D gene: -; clone size: few
CDR3 DNA: TGTGCCAGCAGTGAAGAGGGACAGGTGATCTATGGCTACACCTTC; CDR3 protein: CASSEEGQVIYGYTF; V gene: TRBV25-1; J gene: TRBJ1-2; D gene: TRBD1; clone size: -
CDR3 DNA: TGTGCCAGCAGTTCCCGTGGAGACCGGGGTGGGGCCAACGTCCTGACTTTC; CDR3 protein: CASSSRGDRGGANVLTF; V gene: TRBV27; J gene: TRBJ2-6; D gene: -; clone size: -
CDR3 DNA: TGCGCCAGCAGCCAAGACAGGGATAAGGGAAAACTGTTTTTT; CDR3 protein: CASSQDRDKGKLFF; V gene: TRBV4-3; J gene: TRBJ1-4; D gene: -; clone size: -
CDR3 DNA: TGTGCCAGTACCCACAGGGGTTATTCACCCCTCCACTTT; CDR3 protein: CASTHRGYSPLHF; V gene: TRBV19; J gene: TRBJ1-6; D gene: TRBD1; clone size: few
CDR3 DNA: TGTGCCAGCAGTGGGGGGGCTGGGGGAGGAGATACGCAGTATTTT; CDR3 protein: CASSGGAGGGDTQYF; V gene: TRBV2; J gene: TRBJ2-3; D gene: -; clone size: -
CDR3 DNA: TGTGCCAGCAGTTACGCCAGCGGGGGGGAAGAGACCCAGTACTTC; CDR3 protein: CASSYASGGEETQYF; V gene: TRBV6-5; J gene: TRBJ2-5; D gene: TRBD2; clone size: -
CDR3 DNA: TGCGCCAGCAGCCAAGAGGAACGGGGGAGTTACAATGAGCAGTTCTTC; CDR3 protein: CASSQEERGSYNEQFF; V gene: TRBV4-1; J gene: TRBJ2-1; D gene: -; clone size: -
CDR3 DNA: TGTGCCAGCAGCCAATGGACAGGGGGCAATCAGCCCCAGCATTTT; CDR3 protein: CASSQWTGGNQPQHF; V gene: TRBV11-2; J gene: TRBJ1-5; D gene: TRBD1; clone size: -
CDR3 DNA: TGTGCCAGCAGCTTAGAGGGCTCGGGGGCTTTCTTT; CDR3 protein: CASSLEGSGAFF; V gene: TRBV7-9; J gene: TRBJ1-1; D gene: -; clone size: -
CDR3 DNA: TGTGCCAGTAGCTTTGAGACAGAAGCAGAAGCTTTCTTT; CDR3 protein: CASSFETEAEAFF; V gene: TRBV19; J gene: TRBJ1-1; D gene: -; clone size: -
CDR3 DNA: TGTGCCAGTAGTCCCACGGACAGGGCTTACTATGGCTACACCTTC; CDR3 protein: CASSPTDRAYYGYTF; V gene: TRBV19; J gene: TRBJ1-2; D gene: TRBD1; clone size: -
CDR3 DNA: TGTGCCAGCAGCAACCCAGGGGAGGCGGACTATGGCTACACCTTC; CDR3 protein: CASSNPGEADYGYTF; V gene: TRBV7-3; J gene: TRBJ1-2; D gene: -; clone size: -
CDR3 DNA: TGTGCCAGCAGCTTGGGTAGGGCCGACGAGCAGTACTTC; CDR3 protein: CASSLGRADEQYF; V gene: TRBV7-8; J gene: TRBJ2-7; D gene: -; clone size: once
CDR3 DNA: TGCGCCAGCAGCCTCGGACAGACAGGTGTGAACACTGAAGCTTTCTTT; CDR3 protein: CASSLGQTGVNTEAFF; V gene: TRBV5-1; J gene: TRBJ1-1; D gene: -; clone size: -
CDR3 DNA: TGTGCCAGCAGCTGGCCGGGGCGGGGGGTCTACGAGCAGTACTTC; CDR3 protein: CASSWPGRGVYEQYF; V gene: TRBV7-2; J gene: TRBJ2-7; D gene: TRBD2; clone size: -
CDR3 DNA: TGTGCCAGCAGTTTGGACAGGGTGGATCAGCCCCAGCATTTT; CDR3 protein: CASSLDRVDQPQHF; V gene: TRBV2; J gene: TRBJ1-5; D gene: TRBD1; clone size: -
CDR3 DNA: TGTGCCAGCAGTGAATCTGGACAGGGGGGCTACGAGCAGTACTTC; CDR3 protein: CASSESGQGGYEQYF; V gene: TRBV25-1; J gene: TRBJ2-7; D gene: TRBD1; clone size: -
CDR3 DNA: TGCGCCAGCAGCCCCTCGAGGGGAGAGCAGTTCTTC; CDR3 protein: CASSPSRGEQFF; V gene: TRBV5-1; J gene: TRBJ2-1; D gene: -; clone size: -
CDR3 DNA: TGTGCCAGTAGTATTGGAGTAGCTCAAACCTACGAGCAGTACTTC; CDR3 protein: CASSIGVAQTYEQYF; V gene: TRBV19; J gene: TRBJ2-7; D gene: -; clone size: -
CDR3 DNA: TGCGCCAGCAGCTTGCCGATTTCGGGACAGCACACAGATACGCAGTATTTT; CDR3 protein: CASSLPISGQHTDTQYF; V gene: TRBV5-1; J gene: TRBJ2-3; D gene: TRBD1; clone size: -
CDR3 DNA: TGTGCCAGCAGCGGGACAACGAACACCGGGGAGCTGTTTTTT; CDR3 protein: CASSGTTNTGELFF; V gene: TRBV9; J gene: TRBJ2-2; D gene: -; clone size: -
CDR3 DNA: TGTGCCAGCAGTTATCGGTGGGTTTCCAGCACAGATACGCAGTATTTT; CDR3 protein: CASSYRWVSSTDTQYF; V gene: TRBV6-5; J gene: TRBJ2-3; D gene: -; clone size: -
CDR3 DNA: TGTGCCACCAGCGGGGACAGGGGTAAGGACACTGAAGCTTTCTTT; CDR3 protein: CATSGDRGKDTEAFF; V gene: TRBV15; J gene: TRBJ1-1; D gene: TRBD1; clone size: -
CDR3 DNA: TGCGCCAGCAGTTCTGACAGGAGCTCACAAGAGACCCAGTACTTC; CDR3 protein: CASSSDRSSQETQYF; V gene: TRBV10-1; J gene: TRBJ2-5; D gene: -; clone size: -
CDR3 DNA: TGTGCCTGGAGTGGGTGGGACGCTGGCGGCTACACCTTC; CDR3 protein: CAWSGWDAGGYTF; V gene: TRBV30; J gene: TRBJ1-2; D gene: -; clone size: -
CDR3 DNA: TGTGCCAGCACCCAGAGCAATCAGCCCCAGCATTTT; CDR3 protein: CASTQSNQPQHF; V gene: TRBV6-1; J gene: TRBJ1-5; D gene: -; clone size: once
CDR3 DNA: TGCGCCAGCAGCTTGTTTTCAGACGTTGAGAATTCACCCCTCCACTTT; CDR3 protein: CASSLFSDVENSPLHF; V gene: TRBV5-1; J gene: TRBJ1-6; D gene: -; clone size: -
CDR3 DNA: TGTGCCAGCAGTGAAGGGACAGGGGGCTACGAGCAGTACTTC; CDR3 protein: CASSEGTGGYEQYF; V gene: TRBV6-1; J gene: TRBJ2-7; D gene: TRBD1; clone size: once
CDR3 DNA: TGTGCCAGCAGCTTCTCGGGACTAGTTAGCACAGATACGCAGTATTTT; CDR3 protein: CASSFSGLVSTDTQYF; V gene: TRBV13; J gene: TRBJ2-3; D gene: TRBD2; clone size: -
CDR3 DNA: TGTGCCAGCAGCCCAGGGCCGGGAGGCTACACCTTC; CDR3 protein: CASSPGPGGYTF; V gene: TRBV5-8; J gene: TRBJ1-2; D gene: -; clone size: -
CDR3 DNA: TGCGCCAGCAGCCCCACGGGACAGGGGTACGAGCAGTACTTC; CDR3 protein: CASSPTGQGYEQYF; V gene: TRBV5-1; J gene: TRBJ2-7; D gene: TRBD1; clone size: -
CDR3 DNA: TGTGCCAGCAGCGTAGGTGGGGGTTACCAAGAGACCCAGTACTTC; CDR3 protein: CASSVGGGYQETQYF; V gene: TRBV9; J gene: TRBJ2-5; D gene: -; clone size: -
CDR3 DNA: TGTGCCAGCAGCTACGTTGCATCAGGGAGGAAGAACACTGAAGCTTTCTTT; CDR3 protein: CASSYVASGRKNTEAFF; V gene: TRBV11-2; J gene: TRBJ1-1; D gene: -; clone size: -
CDR3 DNA: TGTGCCAGTTCCCTAGAGACCCAGTACTTC; CDR3 protein: CASSLETQYF; V gene: TRBV2; J gene: TRBJ2-5; D gene: -; clone size: -
CDR3 DNA: TGTGCCAGCAGTTTCGAATCGTCGGGGACCACTGAAGCTTTCTTT; CDR3 protein: CASSFESSGTTEAFF; V gene: TRBV28; J gene: TRBJ1-1; D gene: -; clone size: few
CDR3 DNA: TGTGCCAGCAGCCGGACAGGGACCTACGAGCAGTACTTC; CDR3 protein: CASSRTGTYEQYF; V gene: TRBV7-3; J gene: TRBJ2-7; D gene: TRBD1; clone size: -
CDR3 DNA: TGCGCCAGCAGCCAAGGACGACTGGAAGGGCAGTACTTC; CDR3 protein: CASSQGRLEGQYF; V gene: TRBV5-1; J gene: TRBJ2-7; D gene: -; clone size: -
CDR3 DNA: TGCAGCGTTCAACCGACTAGCGGGGGGGCCACAGATACGCAGTATTTT; CDR3 protein: CSVQPTSGGATDTQYF; V gene: TRBV29-1; J gene: TRBJ2-3; D gene: TRBD2; clone size: -
CDR3 DNA: TGTGCCAGCAGCCTAGGGGTGGGGGAGCAGTACTTC; CDR3 protein: CASSLGVGEQYF; V gene: TRBV27; J gene: TRBJ2-7; D gene: -; clone size: -
CDR3 DNA: TGCGCCAGCAGCTCCACCACAGATACGCAGTATTTT; CDR3 protein: CASSSTTDTQYF; V gene: TRBV4-3; J gene: TRBJ2-3; D gene: -; clone size: -
CDR3 DNA: TGTGCCAGCAGTGGGTGGGCAGGGGACTACGAGCAGTACTTC; CDR3 protein: CASSGWAGDYEQYF; V gene: TRBV25-1; J gene: TRBJ2-7; D gene: -; clone size: -
CDR3 DNA: TGTGCCAGCAGTGTGGGATTCGGAAAACTGTTTTTT; CDR3 protein: CASSVGFGKLFF; V gene: TRBV25-1; J gene: TRBJ1-4; D gene: -; clone size: -
CDR3 DNA: TGTGCCAGCAGCAGACAGGGGCTTAGCAATCAGCCCCAGCATTTT; CDR3 protein: CASSRQGLSNQPQHF; V gene: TRBV27; J gene: TRBJ1-5; D gene: TRBD1; clone size: -
CDR3 DNA: TGTGCCAGCAGCTTGATCCGGAACACTGAAGCTTTCTTT; CDR3 protein: CASSLIRNTEAFF; V gene: TRBV5-5; J gene: TRBJ1-1; D gene: -; clone size: -
CDR3 DNA: TGCAGCGTGGCAGAGGGAAATGGCAATCAGCCCCAGCATTTT; CDR3 protein: CSVAEGNGNQPQHF; V gene: TRBV29-1; J gene: TRBJ1-5; D gene: -; clone size: -